The 24 T cell receptor beta chains given below trace back to one sample, sequenced in a study of blood T cell repertoires in COVID-19. The repertoire was sequenced with immunoSEQ multiplex PCR; TCRdb's copy has only in-frame clones and lacks some. The sample consists of roughly 200,000 clones, about 82% of them appearing once. The sample was PBMCs or T cells enriched from blood (not recorded which). The origin of the receptors is a woman aged 25 to 39 who had recovered from COVID-19.

This clone was detected only a few times. J is TRBJ2-7 and V is TRBV11-2, with D possibly being TRBD2 (6 bases). The CDR3 loop spans 15 amino acids. Trimming left V 0 bases short and J 0 bases short, with 9 bases between. Germline assignment: CDR1 SGHAT and CDR2 FQNNGV. The DNA for the CDR3 is TGTGCCAGCAGCTTAGACTCGGGAGCCTCCTACGAGCAGTACTTC. This gives the protein CASSLDSGASYEQYF.

This clone was detected once. V is TRBV27 and J is TRBJ1-2; unclear D gene. The CDR3 is 13 residues long. V lost 1 base to trimming and J lost 3 bases, with 6 bases between them. Looked up from germline, CDR1 is MNHEY and CDR2 is SMNVEV (reference sequence). CDR3 in DNA: TGTGCCAGCAGTTTATACGCAGACTATGGCTACACCTTC. Amino acid sequence: CASSLYADYGYTF.

The chain uses TRBV7-9 and TRBJ1-5; a possible D gene is TRBD1 (6 bases). The CDR3 has 16 amino acids. V lost 5 bases and J 3 bases, leaving 17 bases between the germline ends. The germline V gene has CDR1 SEHNR and CDR2 FQNEAQ (reference sequence). Here the CDR3 reads CASSPGGGAPNQPQHF. The CDR3 DNA sequence: TGTGCCAGCAGCCCCGGGGGGGGCGCACCCAATCAGCCCCAGCATTTT.

The rearrangement joins TRBV9 to TRBJ2-3, with TRBD1 as a possible D gene (5 bases). In germline, CDR1 is SGDLS, CDR2 YYNGEE. V shed 0 bases and J shed 6 bases, with 20 bases lying between them. The CDR3 consists of 17 residues. The CDR3 protein is CASSVASAGKAVDTQYF. The CDR3 bases are TGTGCCAGCAGCGTAGCTTCGGCAGGGAAGGCGGTGGATACGCAGTATTTT.

The chain joins TRBV14 to TRBJ2-1; 8 nucleotides agree with TRBD2. The trim removed 4 bases at V and 3 bases at J, leaving 17 bases unmatched. This CDR3 comprises 19 residues. Per the germline V gene, CDR1 is SGHDN and CDR2 is FVKESK. The CDR3 spells CASSRQPIHSGNHYNEQFF. The CDR3 nucleotides read TGTGCCAGCAGCCGCCAGCCCATCCATAGCGGGAACCACTACAATGAGCAGTTCTTC. The full variable domain, completed using reference TRBV14 and TRBJ2-1, is EAGVTQFPSHSVIEKGQTVTLRCDPISGHDNLYWYRRVMGKEIKFLLHFVKESKQDESGMPNNRFLAERTGGTYSTLKVQPAELEDSGVYFCASSRQPIHSGNHYNEQFFGPGTRLTVL.

The chain carries TRBV5-1 and TRBJ2-1; 9 bases are shared with TRBD1. This CDR3 contains 17 residues. The germline V gene encodes CDR1 SGHRS and CDR2 YFSETQ. V was pared by 4 bases and J by 2 bases, with 10 bases of the junction left unmatched. The CDR3, as DNA: TGCGCCAGCAGCGGGGGGTGGACAGGGGATACCTACAATGAGCAGTTCTTC. This codes for CASSGGWTGDTYNEQFF. The full variable domain, completed using reference TRBV5-1 and TRBJ2-1, is KAGVTQTPRYLIKTRGQQVTLSCSPISGHRSVSWYQQTPGQGLQFLFEYFSETQRNKGNFPGRFSGRQFSNSRSEMNVSTLELGDSALYLCASSGGWTGDTYNEQFFGPGTRLTVL.

As for this clone: One base away lies a much larger clone, so this may be a sequencing read error. Different DNA sequences within this sample yield the same CDR3. The chain links TRBV28 to TRBJ2-7; 11 bases agree with TRBD1. Germline V gives CDR1 MDHEN, CDR2 SYDVKM. This CDR3 has 14 residues. The V and J ends lost 5 bases and 4 bases, in that order; junction bases with no gene match: 4. CDR3 sequence: CASSPGTGGYEQYF. CDR3 in DNA: TGTGCCAGCAGTCCCGGGACAGGGGGTTACGAGCAGTACTTC.

The V and J genes are TRBV7-2 and TRBJ1-5; a possible D gene is TRBD1 (5 bases). The V gene's germline CDR1 is SGHTA and CDR2 FQGNSA. Deletions cut 9 bases from V and 5 bases from J, with 17 bases between. The CDR3 sequence is 14 residues long. The CDR3 reads CASQAAGRDQPQHF. The DNA for the CDR3 is TGTGCCAGTCAGGCCGCAGGGAGGGATCAGCCCCAGCATTTT. The variable domain in full, completed from reference TRBV7-2 and TRBJ1-5, reads GAGVSQSPSNKVTEKGKDVELRCDPISGHTALYWYRQSLGQGLEFLIYFQGNSAPDKSGLPSDRFSAERTGGSVSTLTIQRTQQEDSAVYLCASQAAGRDQPQHFGDGTRLSIL.

The J gene is TRBJ2-7, the V gene TRBV27; 7 bases are a match to TRBD2. The CDR3 spans 13 residues. Trimming cost V 4 bases and J 3 bases; bases outside gene matches: 3. The germline gives CDR1 MNHEY, CDR2 SMNVEV (reference sequence). CDR3 protein: CASSSGLVYEQYF. The CDR3 DNA follows: TGTGCCAGCAGTTCCGGACTAGTCTACGAGCAGTACTTC.

This chain links TRBV24-1 with TRBJ2-1, with TRBD2 matching over 8 bases. The CDR3 consists of 11 residues. Germline lookup yields CDR1 KGHDR and CDR2 SFDVKD. Germline trimming cut 4 bases from V and 15 bases from J; bases unmatched to any gene: 4. CDR3 in DNA: TGTGCCACCAGTGAGGGACTAGTTCTGTTCTTC. This gives the protein CATSEGLVLFF.

V and J are TRBV14 and TRBJ1-5; no definite D call. Germline CDR1 reads SGHDN; CDR2 reads FVKESK. The V end lost 4 bases, the J end lost 2 bases, and 15 bases lay between the germline ends. The CDR3 is made up of 16 amino acids. CDR3 amino acids: CASSRQKFDGNQPQHF. CDR3 nucleotides: TGTGCCAGCAGCCGGCAAAAGTTTGATGGCAATCAGCCCCAGCATTTT.

The chain combines TRBV27 with TRBJ2-2; tentative D call: TRBD1 (6 bases). CDR3 length: 17 amino acids. Trimming took off 7 bases at V and 3 bases at J, with 21 bases between the two ends. From germline, CDR1 is MNHEY and CDR2 SMNVEV (reference sequence). The CDR3, as DNA: TGTGCCAGCACGCCTCTCCCGGGACAAGAAGACACCGGGGAGCTGTTTTTT. Protein product: CASTPLPGQEDTGELFF.

The chain combines TRBV10-3 with TRBJ1-1, with D uncertain. The germline V and J ends were trimmed by 3 bases and 0 bases, with 8 bases remaining between them. CDR3 size: 14 residues. The germline gives CDR1 ENHRY, CDR2 SYGVKD. Written as DNA, the CDR3 is TGTGCCATCAGTGATCTCCGTATGAACACTGAAGCTTTCTTT. It translates to CAISDLRMNTEAFF.

The gene calls are TRBV5-1 and TRBJ2-5; 7 positions match TRBD1. This CDR3 region has 14 residues. Trimming cost V 3 bases and J 5 bases; bases outside gene matches: 7. Germline V gene sequence: CDR1 SGHRS, CDR2 YFSETQ. CDR3 sequence (DNA): TGCGCCAGCAGCTACAGACAGGGTGGCGAGACCCAGTACTTC. This gives the protein CASSYRQGGETQYF.

CDR3: CASSPESSYEQYF. CDR3 sequence (DNA): TGTGCCAGCAGCCCAGAAAGCTCCTACGAGCAGTACTTC. The chain recombines TRBV13 with TRBJ2-7, with D unclear. Looked up from germline, CDR1 is PRHDT and CDR2 is FYEKMQ (reference sequence). This CDR3 contains 13 residues. V lost 5 bases and J lost 0, with 8 bases in between.

A few counts support this clone. The chain couples TRBV5-1 to TRBJ2-7; 7 positions agree with TRBD1. There are 12 residues in the CDR3. Germline trimming cut 4 bases from V and 5 bases from J; bases unmatched to any gene: 3. Germline V gene data show CDR1 as SGHRS and CDR2 as YFSETQ. CDR3 nucleotides: TGCGCCAGCAGCAAAACAGGGGACGAGCAGTACTTC. It codes for CASSKTGDEQYF.

The J gene is TRBJ1-1, the V gene TRBV5-6; D gene uncertain. CDR1 is SGHDT, CDR2 YYEEEE, per germline. The CDR3 sequence is 14 residues long. V was clipped by 4 bases and J by 4 bases, with 14 bases between them. In DNA, the CDR3 is TGTGCCAGCAGCCCCTCCCGGGTGCCCACTGAAGCTTTCTTT. Translated: CASSPSRVPTEAFF.

The V call is TRBV9, the J call TRBJ2-1; 8 nucleotides agree with TRBD2. The CDR3 runs to 15 residues. CDR1 and CDR2 (germline): SGDLS, YYNGEE. Trimming cost V 4 bases and J 0 bases; bases outside gene matches: 3. The chain's CDR3 is CASSPGGGSYNEQFF. CDR3 DNA: TGTGCCAGCAGCCCGGGGGGGGGCTCCTACAATGAGCAGTTCTTC.

The rearrangement joins TRBV29-1 to TRBJ2-1; the match to TRBD2 covers 10 bases. This CDR3 spans 14 amino acids. Trimming removed 4 bases from V and 8 bases from J; junction bases left unmatched: 8. The germline CDR1 and CDR2 sequences are SQVTM and ANQGSEA. The CDR3 bases are TGCAGCGTTGGTAATGCTAGCGGGAGCGATGAGCAGTTCTTC. This sequence encodes CSVGNASGSDEQFF.

V is TRBV10-1 and J is TRBJ2-5, with 7 positions matching TRBD1. J lost 5 bases, V lost 3 bases, and 12 bases had no gene match. Looked up from germline, CDR1 is WNHNN and CDR2 is SYGVQD (reference sequence). CDR3 length: 16 residues. CDR3 coding DNA: TGCGCCAGCAGTGAAACGGGCAGGGGGTCCCCCGAGACCCAGTACTTC. Its translation: CASSETGRGSPETQYF.

The chain combines TRBV2 with TRBJ1-1, with D perhaps TRBD1 (6 bases). The CDR3 is 18 amino acids. Trimming removed 1 base from V and 1 base from J, with 19 bases in between. Germline V gene data show CDR1 as SNHLY and CDR2 as FYNNEI. The CDR3: CASSEEGGGWGQNTEAFF. The CDR3 region has the DNA TGTGCCAGCAGTGAAGAAGGGGGTGGGTGGGGGCAGAACACTGAAGCTTTCTTT. The whole variable domain, remainder taken from reference TRBV2 and TRBJ1-1, is EPEVTQTPSHQVTQMGQEVILRCVPISNHLYFYWYRQILGQKVEFLVSFYNNEISEKSEIFDDQFSVERPDGSNFTLKIRSTKLEDSAMYFCASSEEGGGWGQNTEAFFGQGTRLTVV.

This chain joins TRBV27 and TRBJ1-6; D uncertain. From germline, CDR1 is MNHEY and CDR2 SMNVEV (reference sequence). V was clipped by 2 bases and J by 5 bases, with 7 bases between them. The CDR3 has 14 residues. The CDR3 DNA is TGTGCCAGCAGTTTAGTGAGCAATAATTCACCCCTCCACTTT. Translating it yields CASSLVSNNSPLHF.

This clone was seen a single time. The rearrangement links TRBV9 to TRBJ2-3; 11 nucleotides agree with TRBD2. CDR3 length equals 17 residues. From germline, CDR1 is SGDLS and CDR2 YYNGEE. After removal of 2 bases from V and 1 base from J, the junction contained 6 bases not matched to a gene. The CDR3 region has the DNA TGTGCCAGCAGCGTGTCTAGCGGGAGGTATCGCACAGATACGCAGTATTTT. It is translated as CASSVSSGRYRTDTQYF.

The rearrangement uses TRBV10-2 and TRBJ2-1, with TRBD2 identical over 9 bases. J lost 3 bases, V lost 4 bases, and 4 bases had no gene match. The CDR3 contains 15 residues. Germline V CDR1 and CDR2: WSHSY, SAAADI. The DNA for the CDR3 is TGCGCCAGCAGTGCTATAGCGGGAGTCTACAATGAGCAGTTCTTC. Its protein product is CASSAIAGVYNEQFF.